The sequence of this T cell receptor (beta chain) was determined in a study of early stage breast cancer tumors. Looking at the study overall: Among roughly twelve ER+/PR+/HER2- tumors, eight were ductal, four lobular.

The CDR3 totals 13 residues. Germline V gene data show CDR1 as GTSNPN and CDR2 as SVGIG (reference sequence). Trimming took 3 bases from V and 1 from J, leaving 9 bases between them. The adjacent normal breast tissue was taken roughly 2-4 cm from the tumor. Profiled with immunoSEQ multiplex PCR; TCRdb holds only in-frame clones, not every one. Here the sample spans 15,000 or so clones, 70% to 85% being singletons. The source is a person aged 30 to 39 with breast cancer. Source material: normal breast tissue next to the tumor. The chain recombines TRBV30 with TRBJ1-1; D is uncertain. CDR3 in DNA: TGTGCCTGGAGCTCCCGGGGGAACACTGAAGCTTTCTTT. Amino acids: CAWSSRGNTEAFF.